These 5 T cell receptor beta chains share one sample of origin, sequenced in a study of cytomegalovirus exposure and HLA in healthy donors. Primers included in the PCR were 60 Vbeta and 13 Jbeta primers. Profiling relied on immunoSEQ multiplex PCR, and the TCRdb table lists in-frame clones only, not all of them. Among approximately 110,000 clones, roughly 80% were seen once, and the ten largest hold approximately 7.2%. The sequenced sample consisted of PBMCs. The receptors shown here come from a man aged 25-40 years in good health and CMV-seropositive.

This chain uses TRBV4-2 with TRBJ1-5; 9 bases agree with TRBD1. The CDR3 is 16 residues long. Germline loops: CDR1 LGHNA, CDR2 YNFKEQ. After removal of 3 bases from V and 5 bases from J, the junction contained 8 bases not matched to a gene. CDR3 loop: CASSQPTGGGDQPQHF. As DNA, the CDR3 is TGTGCCAGCAGCCAGCCGACAGGGGGAGGGGATCAGCCCCAGCATTTT.

In DNA form, the CDR3 reads TGCGCCAGCAGCTGGAGTTCTGTAGGTGATGGCTACACCTTC. Translating gives CASSWSSVGDGYTF. J is TRBJ1-2 and V is TRBV5-1; D is unclear. Deletions cut 3 bases from V and 6 bases from J, with 15 bases between. Germline values: CDR1 SGHRS, CDR2 YFSETQ. This CDR3 comprises 14 residues.

This rearrangement joins TRBV6-5 to TRBJ2-7; TRBD2 agrees at 8 bases. CDR3 size: 16 residues. CDR1 MNHEY and CDR2 SVGAGI come from the germline V gene. Trimming cost V 0 bases and J 1 base; bases outside gene matches: 5. This CDR3 reads CASSYSIGLASYEQYF. The CDR3 DNA sequence: TGTGCCAGCAGTTACTCGATTGGACTAGCATCCTACGAGCAGTACTTC.

The rearrangement joins TRBV7-2 to TRBJ2-5; TRBD2 is a possible D gene (6 bases). CDR3 length: 13 amino acids. V was trimmed by 4 bases and J by 4 bases, leaving 10 bases between them. The germline V gene encodes CDR1 SGHTA and CDR2 FQGNSA. The CDR3 reads CASSSRDRETQYF. The DNA for the CDR3 is TGTGCCAGCAGCTCGCGGGATCGAGAGACCCAGTACTTC.

This clone was recorded only once. V and J are TRBV25-1 and TRBJ2-3, with 9 bases that match TRBD2. This CDR3 is 15 amino acids long. The V segment lost 4 bases and the J segment 0 bases; nucleotides outside the gene matches: 2. CDR1 and CDR2 from the germline V gene are MGHDK and SYGVNS. The CDR3 DNA follows: TGTGCCAGCAGTGGGCTAGCGGGGAGCACAGATACGCAGTATTTT. As protein: CASSGLAGSTDTQYF. The full variable domain, its missing parts supplied by reference TRBV25-1 and TRBJ2-3, is EADIYQTPRYLVIGTGKKITLECSQTMGHDKMYWYQQDPGMELHLIHYSYGVNSTEKGDLSSESTVSRIRTEHFPLTLESARPSHTSQYLCASSGLAGSTDTQYFGPGTRLTVL.